The TCR beta chain under discussion was sequenced for a study of cytomegalovirus exposure and HLA in healthy donors. Germline V CDR1 and CDR2: MDHEN, SYDVKM. Trimming left V 2 bases short and J 1 base short, with 14 bases between. This CDR3 region has 16 residues. A multiplex PCR was run with 60 Vbeta primers and 13 Jbeta primers. Assay: immunoSEQ multiplex PCR; the TCRdb copy retains only in-frame clones and omits some. The sample includes more than 140,000 clones. The clonotype was recovered from a young woman in good health and CMV-seronegative. Source material: PBMCs. The V call is TRBV28, the J call TRBJ1-1, with D unresolved. CDR3 region: CASSLIGGEGNTEAFF. The CDR3 DNA sequence: TGTGCCAGCAGTTTAATCGGCGGGGAGGGGAACACTGAAGCTTTCTTT.